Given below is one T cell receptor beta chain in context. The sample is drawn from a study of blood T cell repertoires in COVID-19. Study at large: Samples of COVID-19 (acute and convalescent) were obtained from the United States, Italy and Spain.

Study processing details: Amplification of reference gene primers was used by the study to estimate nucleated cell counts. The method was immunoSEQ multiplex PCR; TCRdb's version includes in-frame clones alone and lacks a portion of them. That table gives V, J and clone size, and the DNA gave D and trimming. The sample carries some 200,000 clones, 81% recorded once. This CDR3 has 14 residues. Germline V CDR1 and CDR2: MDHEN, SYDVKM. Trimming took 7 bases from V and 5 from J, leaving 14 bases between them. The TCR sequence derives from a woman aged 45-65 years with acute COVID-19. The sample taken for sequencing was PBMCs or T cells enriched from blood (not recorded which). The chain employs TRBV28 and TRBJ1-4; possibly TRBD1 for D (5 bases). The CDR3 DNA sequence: TGTGCCAGCAACCTCGACAGAATAAATGAAAAACTGTTTTTT. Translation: CASNLDRINEKLFF.